The subject of this entry is one T cell receptor (beta chain). The data stem from a study of blood T cell repertoires in COVID-19. Only in-frame clones appear in the TCRdb table, and some are missing; sequencing was by immunoSEQ multiplex PCR. The sample lists roughly 190,000 clones, 88% occurring once. Sequences were obtained from peripheral blood. The sequence was obtained from a human donor in a cohort sampled during active COVID-19.

CDR3 bases: TGTGCCAGCAGGACAGGGGGTAGTTATGGCTACACCTTC. It encodes CASRTGGSYGYTF. The genes are TRBV2 and TRBJ1-2, with 9 bases fitting TRBD1. The CDR3 spans 13 residues. Germline loops: CDR1 SNHLY, CDR2 FYNNEI. V shed 6 bases and J 5 bases; nucleotides not matched to a gene: 4.